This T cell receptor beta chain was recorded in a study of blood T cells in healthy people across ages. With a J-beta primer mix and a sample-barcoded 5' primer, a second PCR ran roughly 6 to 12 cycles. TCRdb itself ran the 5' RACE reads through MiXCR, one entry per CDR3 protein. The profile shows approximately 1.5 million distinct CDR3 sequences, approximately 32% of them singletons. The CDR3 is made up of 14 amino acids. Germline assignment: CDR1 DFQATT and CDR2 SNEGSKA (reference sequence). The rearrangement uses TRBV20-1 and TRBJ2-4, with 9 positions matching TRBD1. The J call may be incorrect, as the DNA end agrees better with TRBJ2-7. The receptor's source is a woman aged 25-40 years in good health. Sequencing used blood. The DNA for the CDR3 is TGCAGTGCCATACGGACAGGGGCCACCTACGAGCAGTACTTC. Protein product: CSAIRTGATYEQYF.